This T cell receptor beta chain was recorded in a study of blood T cell repertoires in COVID-19. Study-wide background: T cells, B-cell-depleted T cells, or PBMCs provided the cDNA or gDNA that served as material.

TCRdb keeps only in-frame clones here, not all; method: immunoSEQ multiplex PCR. The sample shows roughly 350,000 clones, about 90% of them seen only once. Sequenced material: peripheral blood. The receptor's source is a woman younger than 30 who had recovered from COVID-19.

The CDR3: CASSSTGTQKGTEAFF. CDR3 coding DNA: TGTGCCAGCAGCTCGACAGGGACTCAAAAAGGCACTGAAGCTTTCTTT. The chain carries TRBV7-9 and TRBJ1-1, with TRBD1 identical over 7 bases. V lost 4 bases, J lost 4 bases, and 12 bases stayed unmatched. There are 16 residues in the CDR3. CDR1 SEHNR and CDR2 FQNEAQ come from the germline V gene (reference sequence).